This entry concerns a single T cell receptor (beta chain). Other DNA sequences in the sample encode the same CDR3. Sequencing templates came from extracted RNA that was reverse transcribed into cDNA. The data were produced by immunoSEQ multiplex PCR, yet TCRdb's version contains in-frame clones alone and is incomplete. Found here are over 200,000 clones, 50% to 60% of them singletons; the top ten hold around 0.46%. This sample is part of a study of CD8+ T cells in alopecia areata. Germline V CDR1 and CDR2: SQVTM, ANQGSEA. The CDR3 length is 13 residues. The V end lost 4 bases, the J end lost 0 bases, and 9 bases lay between the germline ends.

The sequences come from CD4+ T cells sorted from blood, collected at week 0. This receptor was taken from a human donor with alopecia areata. The chain uses TRBV29-1 and TRBJ1-1, with D perhaps matching TRBD1 (5 bases). CDR3 DNA sequence: TGCAGCGTTGGCCCAGGGATGAACACTGAAGCTTTCTTT. Translating gives CSVGPGMNTEAFF.